Each of the 27 T cell receptor beta chains below was sequenced from the same sample in a study of T cell responses to AZD1222 COVID-19 vaccine. The protocol was immunoSEQ multiplex PCR, while the TCRdb copy is restricted to in-frame clones and leaves out a portion. The sample has 200,000 or so clones; roughly 92% are singletons. The sequencing used peripheral blood, collected 28 days after the second AZD1222 dose. Source of these receptors: an adult who received the AZD1222 COVID-19 vaccine.

The gene calls are TRBV5-1 and TRBJ2-5; D is undetermined. Per germline, CDR1 SGHRS and CDR2 YFSETQ. V was clipped by 1 base and J by 4 bases, with 8 bases between them. The CDR3 sequence is 13 residues long. The CDR3 DNA sequence: TGCGCCAGCAGCTTGCCCCCCCGAGAGACCCAGTACTTC. Protein product: CASSLPPRETQYF.

This rearrangement joins TRBV12-3 or TRBV12-4 to TRBJ1-6; D remains ambiguous. This CDR3 spans 13 amino acids. Trimming left V 4 bases short and J 5 bases short, with 6 bases between. The CDR3 spells CASSSWDNSPLHF. The CDR3, as DNA: TGTGCCAGCAGTTCATGGGATAATTCACCCCTCCACTTT.

The genes are TRBV6-6 and TRBJ1-2, with a possible D match to TRBD1 (6 bases). This CDR3 is 13 amino acids long. Germline V CDR1 and CDR2: MNHNY, SVGAGI (reference sequence). Trimming pared 3 bases from V and 8 bases from J, leaving 13 bases between. CDR3 in amino acids: CASSYRAGEGYTF. The DNA for the CDR3 is TGTGCCAGCAGTTATCGGGCAGGGGAGGGCTACACCTTC.

CDR3 residues: CASSFPGTKEQYF. In DNA form, the CDR3 reads TGTGCCAGCAGCTTTCCGGGAACGAAAGAGCAGTACTTC. This chain uses TRBV11-2 with TRBJ2-7; maybe TRBD2 (5 bases). This CDR3 region has 13 residues. V gave up 3 bases and J gave up 7 bases, with 13 bases separating them. Germline V gene sequence: CDR1 SGHAT, CDR2 FQNNGV.

The rearrangement uses TRBV7-9 and TRBJ2-7; 7 nucleotides match TRBD1. V trimming: 1 base; J trimming: 7 bases; junction bases outside the gene matches: 7. The germline gives CDR1 SEHNR, CDR2 FQNEAQ (reference sequence). There are 14 residues in the CDR3. CDR3 bases: TGTGCCAGCAGCTTAGACACAGGGGCCGGAGAGCAGTACTTC. Amino acid sequence: CASSLDTGAGEQYF.

The V call is TRBV5-1, the J call TRBJ1-5, with unresolved D. V lost 0 bases and J lost 9, with 10 bases in between. This CDR3 has 13 residues. CDR1 is SGHRS, CDR2 YFSETQ, per germline. The CDR3 reads CASSLAEGRPQHF. CDR3 DNA: TGCGCCAGCAGCTTGGCCGAGGGCCGGCCCCAGCATTTT.

A single count supports this clone. The chain combines TRBV4-2 with TRBJ2-1; 9 bases match TRBD2. The junction had 8 bases not matched to a gene; V was cut back by 2 bases and J by 6 bases. The germline V gene has CDR1 LGHNA and CDR2 YNFKEQ. The CDR3 consists of 16 residues. Here the CDR3 DNA reads TGTGCCAGCAGCCAAATAGCGGGGGACCCGGTCAATGAGCAGTTCTTC. It encodes CASSQIAGDPVNEQFF.

CDR3 amino acids: CASSELTGGGTEAFF. The CDR3 DNA sequence: TGCGCCAGCAGCGAATTGACAGGGGGCGGCACTGAAGCTTTCTTT. V is TRBV4-1 and J is TRBJ1-1, with TRBD1 matching 10 bases. The germline gives CDR1 MGHRA, CDR2 YSYEKL. The CDR3 extends over 15 amino acids. V trimming: 5 bases; J trimming: 4 bases; junction bases outside the gene matches: 7.

The rearrangement uses TRBV7-2 and TRBJ2-3; 14 bases fit TRBD2. This CDR3 is 17 amino acids long. The junction had 4 bases not matched to a gene; V was cut back by 4 bases and J by 1 base. CDR1 and CDR2 (germline): SGHTA, FQGNSA. CDR3 DNA: TGTGCCAGCAGCTCCGGGACTAGCGGGGGCCGCACAGATACGCAGTATTTT. Residues: CASSSGTSGGRTDTQYF.

The rearrangement uses TRBV7-3 and TRBJ1-1, with D unclear. Trimming took 3 bases from V and 8 from J, leaving 13 bases between them. The CDR3 totals 13 residues. Germline V gene sequence: CDR1 SGHTA, CDR2 FQGTGA. Written as DNA, the CDR3 is TGTGCCAGCAGCTTTAAGTTGGGAATGGAAGCTTTCTTT. This encodes CASSFKLGMEAFF.

The chain carries TRBV3-1 (or the pseudogene TRBV3-2) and TRBJ1-4; D unclear. Between the trimmed V and J ends, which lost 3 bases and 8 bases, there was a span of 16 bases. Germline V gene data show CDR1 as LGHDT and CDR2 as YNNKEL (reference sequence). The CDR3 has 15 residues. CDR3 DNA: TGTGCCAGCAGCCAGGAGGGCCCCCCGGGCGAAAAACTGTTTTTT. Translation gives CASSQEGPPGEKLFF.

The chain has TRBV11-1 and TRBJ1-1, with unresolved D. Trimming shortened V by 1 base and J by 4 bases, and 7 bases separated the two germline ends. The CDR3 sequence is 13 residues long. The germline CDR1 and CDR2 sequences are SGHAT and FQDESV (reference sequence). The CDR3 DNA sequence: TGTGCCAGCAGCTTAGGGCGAAGCACTGAAGCTTTCTTT. Protein: CASSLGRSTEAFF.

The chain joins TRBV15 to TRBJ1-5; 8 nucleotides match TRBD1. CDR3 length equals 15 residues. V lost 5 bases and J lost 7; bases outside the gene matches: 10. Germline V gene data show CDR1 as LNHNV and CDR2 as YYDKDF (reference sequence). CDR3 DNA sequence: TGTGCCACCAGCCCAACCAGGGGGCAGGGGCAGCCCCAGCATTTT. It yields the protein CATSPTRGQGQPQHF.

The chain is built from TRBV23-1 and TRBJ1-5, with 8 bases identical to TRBD1. TRBV23-1 is known as an ORF, though its function is uncertain. The CDR3 sequence is 15 residues long. V gave up 2 bases and J gave up 3 bases; unmatched junction bases: 3. The CDR3 is CASSQQGAPNQPQHF. The CDR3 DNA reads as TGCGCCAGCAGTCAACAGGGGGCCCCCAATCAGCCCCAGCATTTT.

The rearrangement links TRBV12-3 or TRBV12-4 to TRBJ1-2; D remains unclear. The CDR3 covers 12 residues. Trimming left V 3 bases short and J 6 bases short, with 8 bases between. The CDR3 is CASSFGRNGYTF. The CDR3 coding sequence is TGTGCCAGCAGTTTTGGGAGGAATGGCTACACCTTC.

This clone was observed a single time. The rearrangement uses TRBV28 and TRBJ1-2, with 12 bases aligning to TRBD1. Germline V gene sequence: CDR1 MDHEN, CDR2 SYDVKM. The CDR3 runs to 14 residues. J was trimmed by 5 bases and V by 6 bases; bases with no gene match: 4. As DNA, the CDR3 is TGTGCCAGCAGACGGGACAGGGGGCGGTATGGCTACACCTTC. Translation gives CASRRDRGRYGYTF.

This chain links TRBV4-2 with TRBJ1-1, with D perhaps matching TRBD1 (5 bases). Germline CDR1 is LGHNA and CDR2 is YNFKEQ. This CDR3 has 16 amino acids. With 4 bases removed from V and 3 bases from J, the gap between germline ends came to 18 bases. The CDR3 nucleotides read TGTGCCAGCAGCCCCGGGTCGTTTCCAGGGTACACTGAAGCTTTCTTT. It is translated as CASSPGSFPGYTEAFF.

The genes are TRBV7-2 and TRBJ1-2; 8 positions match TRBD1. With V trimmed by 4 bases and J by 8 bases, 6 bases remained unmatched. CDR1 and CDR2 from the germline V gene are SGHTA and FQGNSA. This CDR3 comprises 13 residues. The CDR3 loop is CASSYGQGGGYTF. The DNA for the CDR3 is TGTGCCAGCAGCTACGGACAGGGAGGCGGCTACACCTTC.

V is TRBV12-3 or TRBV12-4 and J is TRBJ2-3, with D unclear. The V gene lost 3 bases and the J gene lost 3 bases, with 7 bases spanning the gap. This CDR3 is built from 13 residues. CDR3 coding DNA: TGTGCCAGCAGTTTCCCAGGAACAGATACGCAGTATTTT. Its translation is CASSFPGTDTQYF.

The V gene is TRBV3-1 (or the pseudogene TRBV3-2), the J gene TRBJ1-1; the D gene is possibly TRBD1 (5 bases). Trimming removed 10 bases at V and 0 bases at J, with 15 bases between. The germline V gene encodes CDR1 LGHDT and CDR2 YNNKEL (reference sequence). The CDR3 contains 14 residues. CDR3 amino acids: CATTRGVMNTEAFF. The CDR3 nucleotides read TGTGCCACCACCCGGGGGGTGATGAACACTGAAGCTTTCTTT.

V is TRBV28 and J is TRBJ1-1; D remains ambiguous. The CDR3 loop spans 18 amino acids. The V gene's germline CDR1 is MDHEN and CDR2 SYDVKM. V lost 8 bases and J 0 bases, leaving 25 bases between the germline ends. The CDR3 here is CASGPVVGTASMNTEAFF. For the CDR3, the DNA is TGTGCCAGCGGCCCCGTCGTTGGTACGGCCTCAATGAACACTGAAGCTTTCTTT.

The chain couples TRBV3-1 (or the pseudogene TRBV3-2) to TRBJ2-7, with 10 positions matching TRBD1. The CDR3 extends over 14 amino acids. V lost 2 bases, J lost 4 bases, and 2 bases stayed unmatched. Germline V CDR1 and CDR2: LGHDT, YNNKEL (reference sequence). The CDR3 sequence: CASSQRQGAYEQYF. Here the CDR3 DNA reads TGTGCCAGCAGCCAAAGACAGGGGGCATACGAGCAGTACTTC.

The chain employs TRBV19 and TRBJ2-7; no firm D call. Trimming took off 3 bases at V and 3 bases at J, with 9 bases between the two ends. The CDR3 consists of 13 residues. Germline loops: CDR1 LNHDA, CDR2 SQIVND (reference sequence). The CDR3 nucleotides read TGTGCCAGTAGTATGCGGTATGACTACGAGCAGTACTTC. Residues: CASSMRYDYEQYF.

V is TRBV19 and J is TRBJ1-2; 8 nucleotides line up with TRBD1. Germline V gene sequence: CDR1 LNHDA, CDR2 SQIVND (reference sequence). Losses at the gene ends were 3 bases for V and 5 bases for J; bases not matched to a gene: 11. This CDR3 has 16 residues. CDR3 sequence: CASSIPGTGIAYGYTF. The CDR3 DNA is TGTGCCAGTAGTATCCCTGGGACAGGAATTGCGTATGGCTACACCTTC.

The chain couples TRBV7-9 to TRBJ2-1, with 7 positions matching TRBD1. The CDR3 contains 14 residues. Unmatched junction bases numbered 7, after V lost 3 bases and J lost 8 bases. Germline V CDR1 and CDR2: SEHNR, FQNEAQ (reference sequence). CDR3 in amino acids: CASSFRQGIDEQFF. CDR3 bases: TGTGCCAGCAGCTTTCGACAGGGAATCGATGAGCAGTTCTTC.

The rearrangement links TRBV28 to TRBJ2-3, with 8 bases matching TRBD2. Germline CDR1 is MDHEN and CDR2 is SYDVKM. This CDR3 contains 15 residues. V gave up 7 bases and J gave up 2 bases; unmatched junction bases: 8. The CDR3 DNA follows: TGTGCCAGCATACCGGGGGGGGCCTTCACAGATACGCAGTATTTT. Amino acids: CASIPGGAFTDTQYF. The full variable domain, rest sourced from reference TRBV28 and TRBJ2-3, is DVKVTQSSRYLVKRTGEKVFLECVQDMDHENMFWYRQDPGLGLRLIYFSYDVKMKEKGDIPEGYSVSREKKERFSLILESASTNQTSMYLCASIPGGAFTDTQYFGPGTRLTVL.

The chain recombines TRBV7-9 with TRBJ2-3, with 9 bases identical to TRBD1. Germline CDR1 reads SEHNR; CDR2 reads FQNEAQ (reference sequence). The CDR3 extends over 20 amino acids. Trimming removed 5 bases from V and 1 base from J; junction bases left unmatched: 19. CDR3 sequence: CASSTRQGEVKVKGTDTQYF. The CDR3 DNA follows: TGTGCCAGCAGCACTAGACAGGGGGAGGTAAAAGTAAAGGGCACAGATACGCAGTATTTT. Together with reference TRBV7-9 and TRBJ2-3, the CDR3 gives the full variable domain: DTGVSQNPRHKITKRGQNVTFRCDPISEHNRLYWYRQTLGQGPEFLTYFQNEAQLEKSRLLSDRFSAERPKGSFSTLEIQRTEQGDSAMYLCASSTRQGEVKVKGTDTQYFGPGTRLTVL.